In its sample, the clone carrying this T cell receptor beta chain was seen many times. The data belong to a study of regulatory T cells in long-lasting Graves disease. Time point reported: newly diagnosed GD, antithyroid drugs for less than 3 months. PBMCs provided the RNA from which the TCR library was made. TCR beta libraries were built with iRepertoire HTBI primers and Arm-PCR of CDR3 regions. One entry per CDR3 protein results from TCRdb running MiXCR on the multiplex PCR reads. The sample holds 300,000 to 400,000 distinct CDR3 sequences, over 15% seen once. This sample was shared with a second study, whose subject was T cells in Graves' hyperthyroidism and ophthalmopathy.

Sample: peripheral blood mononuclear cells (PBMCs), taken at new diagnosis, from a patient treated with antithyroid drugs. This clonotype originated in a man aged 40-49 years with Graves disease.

CDR3 nucleotides: TGTGCCAGCAGCTTAGGACTTTCAGGGGGCGGAGACGAGCAGTACTTC. This sequence encodes CASSLGLSGGGDEQYF. The chain uses TRBV11-1 and TRBJ2-7; the match to TRBD1 covers 8 bases. The CDR3 runs 16 residues. The germline gives CDR1 SGHAT, CDR2 FQDESV (reference sequence). V lost 1 base to trimming and J lost 5 bases; unmatched junction nucleotides: 10.